The 30 T cell receptor beta chains below all came from one sample that was sequenced in a study of control samples from healthy donors and cancer patients. The assay was immunoSEQ multiplex PCR, and TCRdb's table has in-frame clones only and misses some. The data show roughly 160,000 clones, 70% to 90% seen once. The sequenced material came from blood. The receptors shown here come from a woman in her 30s in good health.

This clone was seen once. The J gene is TRBJ1-2, the V gene TRBV5-4, with D uncertain. The V end was cut by 1 base, the J end by 7 bases, with 8 bases between. The CDR3 contains 12 residues. Germline V gene data show CDR1 as SGHNT and CDR2 as YYREEE (reference sequence). This CDR3 reads CASSLRVAGYTF. CDR3 bases: TGTGCCAGCAGCTTGAGGGTTGCTGGCTACACCTTC.

The V and J genes are TRBV28 and TRBJ2-2; 10 positions agree with TRBD2. The CDR3 totals 17 residues. Germline V gene sequence: CDR1 MDHEN, CDR2 SYDVKM. The trim removed 5 bases at V and 6 bases at J, leaving 12 bases unmatched. The CDR3 nucleotides read TGTGCCAGCAGTCCTCCTAGCGGGAGTCTCCCAGCCGGGGAGCTGTTTTTT. It yields the protein CASSPPSGSLPAGELFF.

This clone was observed a single time. The CDR3 protein is CASRSGRDTEAFF. CDR3 DNA: TGTGCCAGCAGGTCGGGGCGCGACACTGAAGCTTTCTTT. The rearrangement joins TRBV27 to TRBJ1-1, with a weak D call TRBD1 (5 bases). V shed 6 bases and J shed 3 bases, with 11 bases lying between them. Germline CDR1 is MNHEY and CDR2 is SMNVEV (reference sequence). The CDR3 spans 13 residues.

The chain couples TRBV24-1 to TRBJ2-7, with a possible D match to TRBD1 (6 bases). The CDR3 contains 14 residues. V was pared by 4 bases and J by 6 bases, with 15 bases between. CDR1 is KGHDR, CDR2 SFDVKD, per germline. For the CDR3, the DNA is TGTGCCACCAGTGAAGGGCAGGGGCTCTCCGAGCAGTACTTC. Translated: CATSEGQGLSEQYF.

This sequence joins TRBV5-1 and TRBJ2-5; D not certain. CDR3 size: 12 residues. Germline V gene sequence: CDR1 SGHRS, CDR2 YFSETQ. The germline V and J ends were trimmed by 3 bases and 0 bases, with 3 bases remaining between them. The CDR3: CASSYNQETQYF. CDR3 in DNA: TGCGCCAGCAGCTATAACCAAGAGACCCAGTACTTC.

The genes are TRBV10-3 and TRBJ1-1, with TRBD1 identical over 8 bases. Trimming removed 4 bases from V and 5 bases from J; junction bases left unmatched: 3. CDR1 and CDR2 (germline): ENHRY, SYGVKD. This CDR3 comprises 13 residues. The CDR3 region has the DNA TGTGCCATCAGTGCGGACAGGGTAACTGAAGCTTTCTTT. It yields the protein CAISADRVTEAFF.

The chain joins TRBV30 to TRBJ2-1; 8 bases map to TRBD2. V shed 2 bases, J shed 4 bases, and the junction held 4 bases outside the gene matches. The CDR3 contains 14 residues. Germline V CDR1 and CDR2: GTSNPN, SVGIG (reference sequence). CDR3 sequence (DNA): TGTGCCTGGAGTTTGCCTAGCGGGTACAATGAGCAGTTCTTC. Its translation: CAWSLPSGYNEQFF. The full variable domain, in which reference TRBV30 and TRBJ2-1 provide the parts outside the CDR3, is SQTIHQWPATLVQPVGSPLSLECTVEGTSNPNLYWYRQAAGRGLQLLFYSVGIGQISSEVPQNLSASRPQDRQFILSSKKLLLSDSGFYLCAWSLPSGYNEQFFGPGTRLTVL.

A few counts support this clone. This chain joins TRBV4-2 and TRBJ1-1; 12 positions match TRBD1. The CDR3 length is 18 residues. The V segment lost 3 bases and the J segment 3 bases; nucleotides outside the gene matches: 11. The V gene's germline CDR1 is LGHNA and CDR2 YNFKEQ. CDR3 region: CASSQVSGTGGWDTEAFF. DNA for the CDR3: TGTGCCAGCAGCCAGGTTTCCGGGACAGGGGGCTGGGACACTGAAGCTTTCTTT.

The genes are TRBV2 and TRBJ1-2; 8 positions agree with TRBD1. V was pared by 3 bases and J by 4 bases, with 4 bases of the junction left unmatched. The CDR3 runs 14 residues. Germline lookup yields CDR1 SNHLY and CDR2 FYNNEI. CDR3 sequence (DNA): TGTGCCAGCAGTGAGGACAGGGACGGCTATGGCTACACCTTC. Translated: CASSEDRDGYGYTF.

This clone occurred once. CDR3: CASNPDIANEKLFF. In DNA, the CDR3 is TGTGCCAGCAATCCGGACATAGCTAATGAAAAACTGTTTTTT. The J gene is TRBJ1-4, the V gene TRBV2; TRBD1 might be the D (5 bases). The CDR3 has 14 residues. Germline V gene data show CDR1 as SNHLY and CDR2 as FYNNEI. Trimming took 7 bases from V and 3 from J, leaving 12 bases between them.

Comments on this clone: At one end, the junction sequence differs from germline, possibly due to a read error. This chain links TRBV2 with TRBJ1-2; no clear D gene. The CDR3 contains 15 residues. Looked up from germline, CDR1 is SNHLY and CDR2 is FYNNEI. The CDR3 DNA follows: TGTGCCAGCAGTGAATGGGCAACCCCTAATTATGGCTACACCTTC. This sequence encodes CASSEWATPNYGYTF.

The V call is TRBV29-1, the J call TRBJ1-1; 8 positions agree with TRBD1. J lost 11 bases, V lost 3 bases, and 8 bases had no gene match. There are 12 residues in the CDR3. The V gene's germline CDR1 is SQVTM and CDR2 ANQGSEA. CDR3 bases: TGCAGCGTTGACCAGGGGGCGCGTAATGCTTTCTTT. Its translation is CSVDQGARNAFF.

The rearrangement uses TRBV30 and TRBJ1-2; 9 bases are shared with TRBD1. CDR1 is GTSNPN, CDR2 SVGIG, per germline (reference sequence). The V gene end was trimmed by 8 bases and the J gene end by 4 bases; junction bases not matched to a gene: 5. The CDR3 is 12 amino acids. CDR3 loop: CAGTGFFYGYTF. The CDR3 DNA is TGTGCCGGGACAGGGTTTTTCTATGGCTACACCTTC.

The rearrangement links TRBV5-4 to TRBJ2-3; no clear D. V gave up 1 base and J gave up 5 bases, with 14 bases separating them. The germline gives CDR1 SGHNT, CDR2 YYREEE (reference sequence). The CDR3 spans 15 residues. The CDR3: CASSLHPLSVDTQYF. The DNA for the CDR3 is TGTGCCAGCAGCTTGCACCCACTCTCGGTAGATACGCAGTATTTT.

DNA for the CDR3: TGTGCCAGCAGTTTTGCGGGAAGCGAGCAGTACTTC. This codes for CASSFAGSEQYF. J is TRBJ2-7 and V is TRBV12-3 or TRBV12-4; tentatively, D is TRBD2 (6 bases). CDR3 length equals 12 residues. V lost 3 bases and J lost 6, with 9 bases in between.

V gene TRBV12-3 or TRBV12-4 combines with J gene TRBJ2-3; D is undetermined. V was pared by 5 bases and J by 5 bases, with 8 bases between. The CDR3 contains 12 residues. The CDR3 nucleotides read TGTGCCAGCAGTACGGCTCTAGATACGCAGTATTTT. Translating it yields CASSTALDTQYF.

The chain uses TRBV9 and TRBJ2-2, with 9 bases aligning to TRBD2. CDR1 SGDLS and CDR2 YYNGEE come from the germline V gene. The trim removed 0 bases at V and 6 bases at J, leaving 3 bases unmatched. This CDR3 is built from 15 residues. The CDR3 DNA sequence: TGTGCCAGCAGCGTAGGCGGGGGGGCCGCCGGGGAGCTGTTTTTT. Translation: CASSVGGGAAGELFF.

The V call is TRBV5-1, the J call TRBJ1-1, with 8 bases identical to TRBD1. With V trimmed by 4 bases and J by 7 bases, 6 bases remained unmatched. CDR1 SGHRS and CDR2 YFSETQ come from the germline V gene. The CDR3 totals 13 residues. This CDR3 reads CASSEGQVLEAFF. Here the CDR3 DNA reads TGCGCCAGCAGCGAGGGACAGGTCCTTGAAGCTTTCTTT.

V gene TRBV19 combines with J gene TRBJ1-2; D uncertain. The CDR3 consists of 11 residues. Trimming removed 3 bases from V and 4 bases from J, with 3 bases in between. Germline CDR1 LNHDA, CDR2 SQIVND (reference sequence). Here the CDR3 DNA reads TGTGCCAGTAGTATTGGCTATGGCTACACCTTC. It yields the protein CASSIGYGYTF. The full variable domain, its missing parts supplied by reference TRBV19 and TRBJ1-2, is DGGITQSPKYLFRKEGQNVTLSCEQNLNHDAMYWYRQDPGQGLRLIYYSQIVNDFQKGDIAEGYSVSREKKESFPLTVTSAQKNPTAFYLCASSIGYGYTFGSGTRLTVV.

V gene TRBV27 combines with J gene TRBJ1-6; D may be TRBD1 (6 bases). This CDR3 has 20 residues. The germline CDR1 and CDR2 sequences are MNHEY and SMNVEV (reference sequence). V gave up 2 bases and J gave up 0 bases, with 20 bases separating them. As DNA, the CDR3 is TGTGCCAGCAGTTTAGGATCGGGGGGCTCTACCAGCTCCTATAATTCACCCCTCCACTTT. Translating gives CASSLGSGGSTSSYNSPLHF.

This chain joins TRBV19 and TRBJ2-1, with D unclear. The CDR3 length is 17 residues. With 1 base removed from V and 0 bases from J, the gap between germline ends came to 13 bases. The germline CDR1 and CDR2 sequences are LNHDA and SQIVND (reference sequence). CDR3 in amino acids: CASSIVGNGFSYNEQFF. The CDR3 bases are TGTGCCAGTAGTATAGTCGGAAATGGGTTCTCCTACAATGAGCAGTTCTTC.

The rearrangement joins TRBV28 to TRBJ1-2; 7 bases are shared with TRBD1. The CDR3 totals 13 residues. The J segment lost 8 bases and the V segment lost 10 bases, leaving 13 bases of the junction unmatched. Looked up from germline, CDR1 is MDHEN and CDR2 is SYDVKM. CDR3 nucleotides: TGTGCCACCATCATCGACAGGGCAGGCGGCTACACCTTC. Translation gives CATIIDRAGGYTF.

This sequence joins TRBV12-3 or TRBV12-4 and TRBJ2-2; D is unclear. The CDR3 covers 13 residues. V lost 6 bases to trimming and J lost 4 bases, with 9 bases between them. The CDR3 is CASSLTSTGELFF. CDR3 sequence (DNA): TGTGCCAGCAGCCTTACGAGCACCGGGGAGCTGTTTTTT.

The V and J genes are TRBV7-9 and TRBJ2-3; D not resolved. There are 12 residues in the CDR3. Germline V CDR1 and CDR2: SEHNR, FQNEAQ (reference sequence). V gave up 6 bases and J gave up 6 bases, with 10 bases separating them. The CDR3 protein is CASSYGSDTQYF. The CDR3 DNA reads as TGTGCCAGCAGTTACGGGTCCGATACGCAGTATTTT.

The chain couples TRBV29-1 to TRBJ1-2; D is unclear. The CDR3 covers 14 residues. V shed 0 bases and J shed 4 bases, with 12 bases lying between them. The V gene's germline CDR1 is SQVTM and CDR2 ANQGSEA. The chain's CDR3 is CSVEDLGIPYGYTF. The CDR3, as DNA: TGCAGCGTTGAAGACCTGGGCATCCCCTATGGCTACACCTTC. Variable domain in full (rest from reference TRBV29-1 and TRBJ1-2): SAVISQKPSRDICQRGTSLTIQCQVDSQVTMMFWYRQQPGQSLTLIATANQGSEATYESGFVIDKFPISRPNLTFSTLTVSNMSPEDSSIYLCSVEDLGIPYGYTFGSGTRLTVV.

A remark on this clone: Its ends do not fully match the called genes, so a read error is possible. J is TRBJ2-5 and V is TRBV7-7; 8 positions match TRBD2. CDR1 is SSHAT and CDR2 is FNYEAQ in the germline V gene (reference sequence). CDR3 length: 16 residues. In DNA form, the CDR3 reads TGTGCTAGCAGCCCCCAACCGGGACTAGTTTCGGAGACCCAGTACTTC. Protein sequence: CASSPQPGLVSETQYF. Complete variable domain (other parts from reference TRBV7-7 and TRBJ2-5): GAGVSQSPRYKVTKRGQDVTLRCDPISSHATLYWYQQALGQGPEFLTYFNYEAQPDKSGLPSDRFSAERPEGSISTLTIQRTEQRDSAMYRCASSPQPGLVSETQYFGPGTRLLVL.

V is TRBV10-1 and J is TRBJ2-3; D is possibly TRBD1 (5 bases). CDR3 length: 16 amino acids. V lost 5 bases, J lost 3 bases, and 18 bases lay in between. Germline V gene data show CDR1 as WNHNN and CDR2 as SYGVQD (reference sequence). The CDR3 bases are TGCGCCAGCAGTCCTCCCCTAGGGGCTAGAACAGATACGCAGTATTTT. Protein sequence: CASSPPLGARTDTQYF.

The chain uses TRBV10-3 and TRBJ2-3; 10 nucleotides align to TRBD2. V dropped 0 bases and J dropped 3; count of bases not matched to a gene: 12. CDR3 size: 19 residues. Germline-derived CDR1 and CDR2 are ENHRY and SYGVKD. The CDR3 DNA sequence: TGTGCCATCAGTGAGTCGATTAGGCCTAGCGGGAGAGGGACAGATACGCAGTATTTT. Protein: CAISESIRPSGRGTDTQYF.

This clone was found once. The CDR3 DNA follows: TGTGCCAGCAGCGCCGGACTAGCGGGAGGGAGCTCCTACGAGCAGTACTTC. It is translated as CASSAGLAGGSSYEQYF. This sequence joins TRBV9 and TRBJ2-7, with 15 bases fitting TRBD2. This CDR3 comprises 17 residues. Germline CDR1 is SGDLS and CDR2 is YYNGEE. V lost 3 bases, J lost 0 bases, and 4 bases stayed unmatched. The full variable domain, in which reference TRBV9 and TRBJ2-7 provide the parts outside the CDR3, is DSGVTQTPKHLITATGQRVTLRCSPRSGDLSVYWYQQSLDQGLQFLIQYYNGEERAKGNILERFSAQQFPDLHSELNLSSLELGDSALYFCASSAGLAGGSSYEQYFGPGTRLTVT.

The J gene is TRBJ1-1, the V gene TRBV19; 7 bases agree with TRBD1. The CDR3 runs 17 residues. Trimming at V came to 4 bases and at J to 6 bases, leaving 17 bases not matched to a gene. Per germline, CDR1 LNHDA and CDR2 SQIVND (reference sequence). Here the CDR3 DNA reads TGTGCCAGTAGTAAACAAGGAACAGGACAGGCCGTCCCTGAAGCTTTCTTT. This codes for CASSKQGTGQAVPEAFF.